This TCR beta chain was recovered during a study of identical twins. Study-level findings and limits: It was cross-sectional statistical analysis, not following the same donors, that the conclusions relied on.

The authors used template switching to add a universal primer site and gave cDNA unique molecular identifiers. TCRdb redid the calling of the 5' RACE reads with MiXCR, one entry per CDR3 protein. Among some 460,000 distinct CDR3 sequences listed, 11% to 15% were seen once. Every sampled donor was Caucasian and healthy. This clonotype was picked up a small number of times. Its antigen is not identified. This CDR3 spans 16 amino acids. The germline V gene has CDR1 SGHAT and CDR2 FQNNGV. Trimming cost V 2 bases and J 0 bases, with 11 bases left between them. This sample also appeared in a second study, on yellow fever vaccine responses in identical twins.

Input material: CD4+ T cells sorted from blood. This TCR derives from a woman younger than 30 in good health. The chain employs TRBV11-2 and TRBJ2-1; D not resolved. CDR3 DNA sequence: TGTGCCAGCAGCTTATATGCCCGAGACTCCTACAATGAGCAGTTCTTC. This sequence encodes CASSLYARDSYNEQFF. The whole variable domain, filled in from reference TRBV11-2 and TRBJ2-1, reads EAGVAQSPRYKIIEKRQSVAFWCNPISGHATLYWYQQILGQGPKLLIQFQNNGVVDDSQLPKDRFSAERLKGVDSTLKIQPAKLEDSAVYLCASSLYARDSYNEQFFGPGTRLTVL.